This passage covers 23 T cell receptor beta chains from one sample sequenced in a study of blood T cell repertoires in COVID-19. Sequencing was performed with immunoSEQ multiplex PCR; in TCRdb, only in-frame clones are kept and a portion is missing. The table records roughly 70,000 clones, roughly 86% of them present only once. Sequenced: peripheral blood. The receptors originated from a man between 65 and 85 years old with active COVID-19.

This sequence joins TRBV4-1 and TRBJ2-1, with a possible D match to TRBD2 (5 bases). Germline values: CDR1 MGHRA, CDR2 YSYEKL. This CDR3 is 12 amino acids long. V was pared by 3 bases and J by 9 bases, with 9 bases between. CDR3 amino acids: CASSHVAGEQFF. The CDR3 region has the DNA TGCGCCAGCAGCCACGTCGCGGGTGAGCAGTTCTTC.

The chain uses TRBV11-3 and TRBJ2-7; 8 bases agree with TRBD1. Looked up from germline, CDR1 is SGHNT and CDR2 is YENEEA. J gave up 6 bases and V 1 base, and 2 bases lay outside the gene matches. The CDR3 extends over 13 amino acids. The chain's CDR3 is CASSLGQGSEQYF. The CDR3 DNA reads as TGTGCCAGCAGCTTAGGACAGGGGAGCGAGCAGTACTTC.

The J gene is TRBJ2-7, the V gene TRBV9, with D possibly being TRBD1 (6 bases). V dropped 0 bases and J dropped 2 bases, with 12 bases sitting between them. Germline V gives CDR1 SGDLS, CDR2 YYNGEE. This CDR3 comprises 15 residues. This CDR3 is CASSVGAQGTYEQYF. DNA of the CDR3: TGTGCCAGCAGCGTAGGGGCCCAGGGGACCTACGAGCAGTACTTC.

The V call is TRBV7-8, the J call TRBJ2-1; 7 bases are shared with TRBD2. The CDR3 loop spans 14 amino acids. Germline CDR1 reads SGHVS; CDR2 reads FQNEAQ. CDR3 residues: CGSRWEGPGNEQFF. CDR3 sequence (DNA): TGTGGCTCGCGGTGGGAGGGGCCGGGTAATGAGCAGTTCTTC.

The chain carries TRBV20-1 and TRBJ2-1, with 14 bases lining up with TRBD2. V lost 3 bases to trimming and J lost 0 bases; unmatched junction nucleotides: 4. The CDR3 runs to 17 residues. CDR1 and CDR2 (germline): DFQATT, SNEGSKA (reference sequence). The CDR3 spells CSASRLAGGASYNEQFF. CDR3 nucleotides: TGCAGTGCTAGTAGACTAGCGGGAGGGGCCTCCTACAATGAGCAGTTCTTC.

This chain links TRBV2 with TRBJ2-7; D is unresolved. The germline CDR1 and CDR2 sequences are SNHLY and FYNNEI. This CDR3 is built from 14 residues. The germline V and J ends were trimmed by 4 bases and 0 bases, with 10 bases remaining between them. CDR3 protein: CASSGGVSSYEQYF. In nucleotides, the CDR3 is TGTGCCAGCAGTGGCGGCGTGAGCTCCTACGAGCAGTACTTC. Based on the CDR3 plus reference TRBV2 and TRBJ2-7, the full variable domain is EPEVTQTPSHQVTQMGQEVILRCVPISNHLYFYWYRQILGQKVEFLVSFYNNEISEKSEIFDDQFSVERPDGSNFTLKIRSTKLEDSAMYFCASSGGVSSYEQYFGPGTRLTVT.

This chain uses TRBV3-1 (or the pseudogene TRBV3-2) with TRBJ2-3; the match to TRBD2 covers 7 bases. The trim removed 0 bases at V and 3 bases at J, leaving 0 bases unmatched. The CDR3 has 14 amino acids. The germline CDR1 and CDR2 sequences are LGHDT and YNNKEL (reference sequence). As DNA, the CDR3 is TGTGCCAGCAGCCAAGAGGGGGGGACAGATACGCAGTATTTT. It yields the protein CASSQEGGTDTQYF.

V is TRBV7-9 and J is TRBJ1-5; TRBD1 might be the D (6 bases). Trimming left V 3 bases short and J 0 bases short, with 9 bases between. The CDR3 spans 15 residues. Germline lookup yields CDR1 SEHNR and CDR2 FQNEAQ (reference sequence). The CDR3 region has the DNA TGTGCCAGCAGCTTGGCAGGGGATAGCAATCAGCCCCAGCATTTT. It yields the protein CASSLAGDSNQPQHF.

This chain uses TRBV6-2 or TRBV6-3 with TRBJ1-1; D uncertain. Trimming pared 6 bases from V and 11 bases from J, leaving 16 bases between. Per the germline V gene, CDR1 is MNHEY and CDR2 is SVGEGT. The CDR3 contains 12 residues. Here the CDR3 reads CASSPGSTGAFF. The CDR3 DNA sequence: TGTGCCAGCAGCCCCGGGTCGACGGGGGCTTTCTTT.

The chain is built from TRBV6-5 and TRBJ1-4; TRBD1 matches 7 bases. Trimming at V came to 5 bases and at J to 5 bases, leaving 5 bases not matched to a gene. The V gene's germline CDR1 is MNHEY and CDR2 SVGAGI. This CDR3 contains 14 residues. The CDR3 DNA follows: TGTGCCAGCAGTCCCAGGACAGGCAATGAAAAACTGTTTTTT. It translates to CASSPRTGNEKLFF.

This clone came up once. The chain joins TRBV28 to TRBJ1-1, with TRBD1 matching 10 bases. Germline loops: CDR1 MDHEN, CDR2 SYDVKM. Germline trimming cut 7 bases from V and 1 base from J; bases unmatched to any gene: 9. The CDR3 runs 16 residues. CDR3 amino acids: CASTPGQGTPNTEAFF. The CDR3 region has the DNA TGTGCCAGCACCCCGGGACAGGGGACCCCGAACACTGAAGCTTTCTTT. The full variable domain, completed using reference TRBV28 and TRBJ1-1, is DVKVTQSSRYLVKRTGEKVFLECVQDMDHENMFWYRQDPGLGLRLIYFSYDVKMKEKGDIPEGYSVSREKKERFSLILESASTNQTSMYLCASTPGQGTPNTEAFFGQGTRLTVV.

V usage is TRBV20-1 and J usage is TRBJ2-5; 8 positions match TRBD1. Germline V gene data show CDR1 as DFQATT and CDR2 as SNEGSKA (reference sequence). CDR3 size: 11 residues. J gave up 6 bases and V 6 bases, and 3 bases lay outside the gene matches. The CDR3 DNA sequence: TGCAGTGCCTGGGACAGGAAGACCCAGTACTTC. Its translation is CSAWDRKTQYF.

V and J are TRBV11-3 and TRBJ2-7; TRBD2 matches at 11 bases. In germline, CDR1 is SGHNT, CDR2 YENEEA. With V trimmed by 5 bases and J by 1 base, 10 bases remained unmatched. The CDR3 contains 17 residues. The CDR3 sequence: CASSRGAIAGGSYEQYF. The CDR3 nucleotides are TGTGCCAGCAGCAGGGGGGCCATAGCGGGAGGGTCCTACGAGCAGTACTTC. The variable domain in full, with the rest retrieved from reference TRBV11-3 and TRBJ2-7, is EAGVVQSPRYKIIEKKQPVAFWCNPISGHNTLYWYLQNLGQGPELLIRYENEEAVDDSQLPKDRFSAERLKGVDSTLKIQPAELGDSAVYLCASSRGAIAGGSYEQYFGPGTRLTVT.

The chain recombines TRBV7-9 with TRBJ2-3; D not resolved. The CDR3 extends over 12 amino acids. CDR1 is SEHNR, CDR2 FQNEAQ, per germline (reference sequence). Trimming shortened V by 7 bases and J by 0 bases, and 5 bases separated the two germline ends. The DNA of the CDR3 is TGTGCCAGCACAACTAGCACAGATACGCAGTATTTT. It specifies CASTTSTDTQYF. Using reference TRBV7-9 and TRBJ2-3 for the parts outside the CDR3, the full variable domain is DTGVSQNPRHKITKRGQNVTFRCDPISEHNRLYWYRQTLGQGPEFLTYFQNEAQLEKSRLLSDRFSAERPKGSFSTLEIQRTEQGDSAMYLCASTTSTDTQYFGPGTRLTVL.

This rearrangement joins TRBV19 to TRBJ2-7; 8 bases are shared with TRBD1. Germline lookup yields CDR1 LNHDA and CDR2 SQIVND (reference sequence). Germline trimming cut 6 bases from V and 4 bases from J; bases unmatched to any gene: 14. This CDR3 region has 16 residues. This chain's CDR3 is CASSRTGQGSGYEQYF. CDR3 DNA sequence: TGTGCCAGTAGCAGGACCGGACAGGGCAGTGGGTACGAGCAGTACTTC.

J is TRBJ2-5 and V is TRBV11-3, with 9 bases identical to TRBD1. Trimming took 5 bases from V and 5 from J; bases not matched to a gene: 6. Germline V gene data show CDR1 as SGHNT and CDR2 as YENEEA. The CDR3 loop spans 14 amino acids. CDR3 protein: CASSPTGGRETQYF. CDR3 coding DNA: TGTGCCAGCAGCCCCACAGGGGGCCGGGAGACCCAGTACTTC.

The rearrangement links TRBV4-1 to TRBJ1-5; D may be TRBD1 (5 bases). The V and J ends lost 4 bases and 4 bases respectively, with 11 bases between them. This CDR3 spans 14 amino acids. Germline CDR1 is MGHRA and CDR2 is YSYEKL. The chain's CDR3 is CASSPPGWNQPQHF. The DNA of the CDR3 is TGCGCCAGCAGCCCACCAGGGTGGAATCAGCCCCAGCATTTT.

The J gene is TRBJ2-7, the V gene TRBV5-1, with TRBD2 matching 14 bases. CDR1 is SGHRS and CDR2 is YFSETQ in the germline V gene. This CDR3 has 16 amino acids. V was pared by 4 bases and J by 2 bases, with 5 bases of the junction left unmatched. The CDR3 reads CASSRGTSGSPYEQYF. The CDR3 region has the DNA TGCGCCAGCAGCCGGGGGACTAGCGGGAGCCCCTACGAGCAGTACTTC.

This clone was detected only a few times. The DNA for the CDR3 is TGTGCCGCCCAGCAGGGGGCGGGCAATGAGCAGTTCTTC. Translation: CAAQQGAGNEQFF. This sequence joins TRBV12-3 or TRBV12-4 and TRBJ2-1, with 8 bases aligning to TRBD1. The CDR3 spans 13 residues. The V gene end was trimmed by 11 bases and the J gene end by 6 bases; junction bases not matched to a gene: 9.

In this sample, this clone turned up once. The chain combines TRBV11-2 with TRBJ2-2; TRBD2 might be the D (5 bases). The CDR3 sequence is 14 residues long. Germline V gene sequence: CDR1 SGHAT, CDR2 FQNNGV. Trimming took 3 bases from V and 3 from J, leaving 8 bases between them. The CDR3 DNA sequence: TGTGCCAGCAGCTTGTTGCGGGACACCGGGGAGCTGTTTTTT. Protein: CASSLLRDTGELFF.

V is TRBV7-2 and J is TRBJ2-3; 9 nucleotides line up with TRBD2. The CDR3 has 17 amino acids. Germline V gene data show CDR1 as SGHTA and CDR2 as FQGNSA. V lost 2 bases to trimming and J lost 0 bases; unmatched junction nucleotides: 6. This chain's CDR3 is CASSLRASGVSTDTQYF. The CDR3 coding sequence is TGTGCCAGCAGCTTACGGGCTAGCGGGGTTAGCACAGATACGCAGTATTTT.

Of note for this clone: The junction does not match germline at one end; this may be a read error. This chain uses TRBV7-7 with TRBJ2-1, with D perhaps TRBD2 (5 bases). The CDR3 length is 13 residues. CDR1 SSHAT and CDR2 FNYEAQ come from the germline V gene (reference sequence). The CDR3 nucleotides are TGTGCTAGCAGCCCGGGCCGGGGCAATGAGCAGTTCTTC. As protein: CASSPGRGNEQFF. The full variable domain, completed using reference TRBV7-7 and TRBJ2-1, is GAGVSQSPRYKVTKRGQDVTLRCDPISSHATLYWYQQALGQGPEFLTYFNYEAQPDKSGLPSDRFSAERPEGSISTLTIQRTEQRDSAMYRCASSPGRGNEQFFGPGTRLTVL.

This clone was recorded once. The chain joins TRBV4-3 to TRBJ2-1, with a tentative D call TRBD1 (7 bases). The V end lost 0 bases, the J end lost 4 bases, and 13 bases lay between the germline ends. The CDR3 totals 16 residues. Germline CDR1 reads LGHNA; CDR2 reads YSLEER. The CDR3 DNA follows: TGCGCCAGCAGCCAAGAGTCCCAGGGGGGTTACAATGAGCAGTTCTTC. Translating gives CASSQESQGGYNEQFF.